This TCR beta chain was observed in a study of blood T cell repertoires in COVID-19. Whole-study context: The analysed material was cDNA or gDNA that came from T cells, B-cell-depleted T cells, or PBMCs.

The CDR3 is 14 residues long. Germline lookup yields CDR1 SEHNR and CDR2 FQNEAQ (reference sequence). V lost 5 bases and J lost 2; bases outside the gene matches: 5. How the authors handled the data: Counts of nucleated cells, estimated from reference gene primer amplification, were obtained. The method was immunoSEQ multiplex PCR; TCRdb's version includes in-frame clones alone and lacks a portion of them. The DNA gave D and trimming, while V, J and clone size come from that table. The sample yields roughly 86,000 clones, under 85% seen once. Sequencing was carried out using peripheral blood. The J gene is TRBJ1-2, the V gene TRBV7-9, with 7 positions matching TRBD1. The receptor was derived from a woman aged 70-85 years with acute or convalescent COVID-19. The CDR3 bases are TGTGCCAGCAGCAAACTGGGACAGAACTATGGCTACACCTTC. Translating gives CASSKLGQNYGYTF.